Given below is one T cell receptor (beta chain) in context. Its antigen is undetermined. There are 15 residues in the CDR3. Germline V gives CDR1 SGHVS, CDR2 FNYEAQ. Trimming removed 5 bases from V and 7 bases from J, with 15 bases in between. TCRdb re-analysed the reads in MiXCR, keeping a single row per CDR3 protein. The sample has roughly 54,000 distinct CDR3 sequences; about 30% are singletons. The entry originates in a study of T cell repertoires in cytomegalovirus infection. Study at large: Through public TCR beta signatures, both CMV infection and matching HLA type were indicated. Study-level points and caveats: Summed frequency of public TCR beta families distinguished CMV carriers with the relevant HLA. CMV-specific TCR beta clonotypes restricted by HLA-C dominated the ex vivo response.

The sequence derives from a human donor in good health (CMV status not recorded). Some clones in this sample may be carry-over from other donors' samples. Sequencing used PBMCs, sequenced either directly or after in vitro stimulation (not recorded which). The chain combines TRBV7-6 with TRBJ1-6; TRBD1 is a possible D gene (6 bases). CDR3 region: CASSARQAGNSPLHF. The CDR3 coding sequence is TGTGCCAGCAGCGCAAGACAGGCGGGGAATTCACCCCTCCACTTT.